This T cell receptor (beta chain) was sequenced in a study of T-cell reconstitution after alpha-beta-depleted transplantation in children. Study results and caveats: A year had passed since transplant, and T-cell counts and diversity by then came mostly from newly produced T cells. Some patients owed their high day-60 TCRbeta diversity to surviving recipient T cells and thymic progenitors. Several hundred rapidly expanded clones from non-depleted graft cells reportedly supplied alpha-beta T cells about two months post-transplant.

This clonotype has ten or more counts. Its antigen remains unidentified. Preparing the TCRbeta library involved the use of unique molecular identifiers. Using its own MiXCR run on the PCR reads, TCRdb lists one record per CDR3 protein. In the table there are about 300,000 distinct CDR3 sequences, about 9.5% of which are singletons. Germline loops: CDR1 SGHTA, CDR2 FQGNSA. Trimming took off 2 bases at V and 3 bases at J, with 17 bases between the two ends. The CDR3 runs 16 residues. V gene TRBV7-2 combines with J gene TRBJ2-7; perhaps TRBD2 as D (7 bases). The sample consisted of PBMCs, taken before TCRalphabeta/CD19-depleted stem cell transplant. This clonotype was obtained from a boy less than two years old with acute myeloid leukemia, due to receive a stem cell transplant. CDR3 in amino acids: CASSLPGGTVGYEQYF. The CDR3 coding sequence is TGTGCCAGCAGCTTACCGGGGGGCACGGTGGGCTACGAGCAGTACTTC.